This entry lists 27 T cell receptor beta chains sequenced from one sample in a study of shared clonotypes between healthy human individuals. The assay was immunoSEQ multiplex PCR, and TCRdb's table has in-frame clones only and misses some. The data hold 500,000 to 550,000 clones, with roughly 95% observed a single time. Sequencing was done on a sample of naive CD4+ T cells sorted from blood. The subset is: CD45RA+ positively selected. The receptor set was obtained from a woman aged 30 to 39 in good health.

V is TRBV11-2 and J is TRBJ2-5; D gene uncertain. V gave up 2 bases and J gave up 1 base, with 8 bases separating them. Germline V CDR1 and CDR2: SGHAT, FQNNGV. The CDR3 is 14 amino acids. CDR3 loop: CASSLRLIQETQYF. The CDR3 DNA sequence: TGTGCCAGCAGCTTAAGACTTATCCAAGAGACCCAGTACTTC. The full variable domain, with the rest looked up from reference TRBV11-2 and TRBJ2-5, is EAGVAQSPRYKIIEKRQSVAFWCNPISGHATLYWYQQILGQGPKLLIQFQNNGVVDDSQLPKDRFSAERLKGVDSTLKIQPAKLEDSAVYLCASSLRLIQETQYFGPGTRLLVL.

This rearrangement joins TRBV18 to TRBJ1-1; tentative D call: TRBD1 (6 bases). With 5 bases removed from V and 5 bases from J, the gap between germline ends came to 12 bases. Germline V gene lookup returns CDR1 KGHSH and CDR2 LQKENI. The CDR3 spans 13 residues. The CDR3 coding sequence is TGTGCCAGCTCAATGGGGGCGCGGACTGAAGCTTTCTTT. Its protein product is CASSMGARTEAFF.

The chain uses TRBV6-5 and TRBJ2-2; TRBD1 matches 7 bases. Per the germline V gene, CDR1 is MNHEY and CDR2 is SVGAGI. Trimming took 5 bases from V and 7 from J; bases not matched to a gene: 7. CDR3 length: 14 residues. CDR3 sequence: CASSKTGFGGELFF. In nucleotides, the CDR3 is TGTGCCAGCAGTAAGACAGGGTTTGGCGGGGAGCTGTTTTTT.

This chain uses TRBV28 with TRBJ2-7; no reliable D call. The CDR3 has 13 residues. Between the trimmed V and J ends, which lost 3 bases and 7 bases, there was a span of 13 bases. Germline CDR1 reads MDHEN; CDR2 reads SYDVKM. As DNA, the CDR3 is TGTGCCAGCAGTTTTAGGACCCATCGGGAGCAGTACTTC. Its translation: CASSFRTHREQYF. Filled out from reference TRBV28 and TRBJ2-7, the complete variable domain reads DVKVTQSSRYLVKRTGEKVFLECVQDMDHENMFWYRQDPGLGLRLIYFSYDVKMKEKGDIPEGYSVSREKKERFSLILESASTNQTSMYLCASSFRTHREQYFGPGTRLTVT.

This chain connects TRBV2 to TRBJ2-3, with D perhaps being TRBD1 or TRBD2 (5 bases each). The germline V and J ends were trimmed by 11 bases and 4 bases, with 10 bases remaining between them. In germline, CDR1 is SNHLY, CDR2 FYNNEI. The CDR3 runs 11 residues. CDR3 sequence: CASGAADTQYF. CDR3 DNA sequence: TGTGCCTCCGGGGCCGCAGATACGCAGTATTTT.

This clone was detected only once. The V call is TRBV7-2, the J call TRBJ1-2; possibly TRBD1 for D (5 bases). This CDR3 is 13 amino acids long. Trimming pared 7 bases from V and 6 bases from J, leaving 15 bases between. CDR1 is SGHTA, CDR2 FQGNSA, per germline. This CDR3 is CASTVQGGDGYTF. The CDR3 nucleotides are TGTGCCAGCACCGTCCAGGGAGGGGATGGCTACACCTTC.

The CDR3 sequence: CASSLGRTSGPADTQYF. CDR3 sequence (DNA): TGTGCCAGCAGCTTAGGCCGGACTAGCGGGCCGGCAGATACGCAGTATTTT. The chain joins TRBV7-9 to TRBJ2-3, with 11 positions matching TRBD2. With V trimmed by 1 base and J by 4 bases, 7 bases remained unmatched. The germline gives CDR1 SEHNR, CDR2 FQNEAQ (reference sequence). The length of the CDR3 is 17 residues.

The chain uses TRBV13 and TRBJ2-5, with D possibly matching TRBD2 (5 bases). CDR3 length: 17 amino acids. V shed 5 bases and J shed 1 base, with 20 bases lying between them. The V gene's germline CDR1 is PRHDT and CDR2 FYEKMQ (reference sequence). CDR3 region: CASSRDGSVAGQETQYF. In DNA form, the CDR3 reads TGTGCCAGCAGCAGGGATGGGAGCGTGGCGGGCCAAGAGACCCAGTACTTC.

CDR3 DNA sequence: TGTGCCAGCAGCTTGGACTACCTCCTCTCCTACGAGCAGTACTTC. Translation: CASSLDYLLSYEQYF. The J gene is TRBJ2-7, the V gene TRBV5-8; D gene uncertain. Germline CDR1 is SGHTS and CDR2 is YDEGEE. Trimming shortened V by 0 bases and J by 0 bases, and 10 bases separated the two germline ends. CDR3 length: 15 residues.

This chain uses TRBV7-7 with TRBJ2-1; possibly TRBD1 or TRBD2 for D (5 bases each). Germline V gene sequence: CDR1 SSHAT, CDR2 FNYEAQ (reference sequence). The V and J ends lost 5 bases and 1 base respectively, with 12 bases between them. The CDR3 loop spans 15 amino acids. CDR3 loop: CASSPGRHSYNEQFF. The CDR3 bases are TGTGCCAGCAGCCCGGGACGTCATTCCTACAATGAGCAGTTCTTC.

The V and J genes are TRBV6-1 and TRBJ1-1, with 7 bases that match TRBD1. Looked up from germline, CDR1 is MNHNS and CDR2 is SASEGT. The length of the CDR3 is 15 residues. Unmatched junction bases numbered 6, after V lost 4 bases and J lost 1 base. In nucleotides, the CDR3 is TGTGCCAGCAGTGGAGGGGACAGAGCGAACACTGAAGCTTTCTTT. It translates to CASSGGDRANTEAFF.

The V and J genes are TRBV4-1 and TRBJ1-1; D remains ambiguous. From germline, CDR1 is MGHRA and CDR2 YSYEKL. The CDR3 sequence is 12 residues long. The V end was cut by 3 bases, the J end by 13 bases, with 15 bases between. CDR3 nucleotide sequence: TGCGCCAGCAGCCACCCCGGAGGATTCCGTTTCTTT. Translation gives CASSHPGGFRFF.

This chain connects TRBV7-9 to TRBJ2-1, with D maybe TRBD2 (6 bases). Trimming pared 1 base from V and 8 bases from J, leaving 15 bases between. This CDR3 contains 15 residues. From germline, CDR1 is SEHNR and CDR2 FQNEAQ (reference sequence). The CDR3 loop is CASSLVAAGMHEQFF. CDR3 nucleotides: TGTGCCAGCAGCTTAGTAGCGGCCGGGATGCATGAGCAGTTCTTC.

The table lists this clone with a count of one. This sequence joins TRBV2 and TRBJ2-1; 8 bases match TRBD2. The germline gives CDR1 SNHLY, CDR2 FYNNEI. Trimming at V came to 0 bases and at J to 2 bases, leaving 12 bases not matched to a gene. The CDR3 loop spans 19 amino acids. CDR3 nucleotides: TGTGCCAGCAGTGAAGCGCGGCTAGCGGGCTTACCCGCCTACAATGAGCAGTTCTTC. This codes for CASSEARLAGLPAYNEQFF.

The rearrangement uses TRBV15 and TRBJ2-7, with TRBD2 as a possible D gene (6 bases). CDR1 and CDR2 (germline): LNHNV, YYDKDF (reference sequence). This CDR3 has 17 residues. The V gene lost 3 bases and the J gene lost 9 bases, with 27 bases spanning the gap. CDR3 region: CATSSSTWGRGLYRQYF. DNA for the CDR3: TGTGCCACCAGCAGCTCGACCTGGGGCCGCGGACTATATAGGCAGTACTTC.

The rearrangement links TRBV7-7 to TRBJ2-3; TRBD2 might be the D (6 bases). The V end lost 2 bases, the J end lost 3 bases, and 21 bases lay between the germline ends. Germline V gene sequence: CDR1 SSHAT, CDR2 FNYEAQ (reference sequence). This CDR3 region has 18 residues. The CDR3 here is CASSLSPPTSWGTDTQYF. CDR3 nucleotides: TGTGCCAGCAGCTTATCACCGCCGACTAGTTGGGGGACAGATACGCAGTATTTT.

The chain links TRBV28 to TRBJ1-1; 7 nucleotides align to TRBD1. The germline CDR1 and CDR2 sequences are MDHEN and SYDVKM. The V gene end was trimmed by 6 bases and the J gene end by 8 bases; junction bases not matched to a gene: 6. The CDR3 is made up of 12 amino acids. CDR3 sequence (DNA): TGTGCCAGCAGGATTACAGGGGACGAAGCTTTCTTT. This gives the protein CASRITGDEAFF.

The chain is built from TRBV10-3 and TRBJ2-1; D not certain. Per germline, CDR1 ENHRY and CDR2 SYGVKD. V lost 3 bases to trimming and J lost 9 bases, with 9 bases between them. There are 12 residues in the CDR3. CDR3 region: CAISEYGSEQFF. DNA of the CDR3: TGTGCCATCAGTGAATATGGCAGTGAGCAGTTCTTC.

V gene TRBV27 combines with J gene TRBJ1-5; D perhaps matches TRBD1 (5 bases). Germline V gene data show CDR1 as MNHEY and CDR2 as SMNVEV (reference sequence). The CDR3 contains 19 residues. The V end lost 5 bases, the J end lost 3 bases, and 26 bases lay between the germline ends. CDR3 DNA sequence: TGTGCCAGCAGTCCCCGGACCCGGGGGGGGAATGTAGTCAATCAGCCCCAGCATTTT. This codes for CASSPRTRGGNVVNQPQHF.

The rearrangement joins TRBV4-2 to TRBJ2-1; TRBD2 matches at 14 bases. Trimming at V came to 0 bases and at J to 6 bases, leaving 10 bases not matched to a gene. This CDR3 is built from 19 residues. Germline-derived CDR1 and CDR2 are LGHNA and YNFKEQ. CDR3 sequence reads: CASSQDRGTSGSSGNEQFF. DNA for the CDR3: TGTGCCAGCAGCCAAGATCGTGGGACTAGCGGGAGTTCCGGCAATGAGCAGTTCTTC.

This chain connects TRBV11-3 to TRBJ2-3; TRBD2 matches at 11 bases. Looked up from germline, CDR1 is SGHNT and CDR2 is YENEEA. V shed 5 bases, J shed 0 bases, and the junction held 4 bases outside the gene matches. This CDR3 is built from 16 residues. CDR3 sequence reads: CASSLGLAESTDTQYF. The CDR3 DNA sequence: TGTGCCAGCAGCCTGGGACTAGCGGAGAGCACAGATACGCAGTATTTT.

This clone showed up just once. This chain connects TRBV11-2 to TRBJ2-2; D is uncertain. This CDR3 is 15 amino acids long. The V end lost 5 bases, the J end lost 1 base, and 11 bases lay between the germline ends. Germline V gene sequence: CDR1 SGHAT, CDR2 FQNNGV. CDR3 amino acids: CASSPWAENTGELFF. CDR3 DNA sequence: TGTGCCAGCAGCCCCTGGGCTGAGAACACCGGGGAGCTGTTTTTT.

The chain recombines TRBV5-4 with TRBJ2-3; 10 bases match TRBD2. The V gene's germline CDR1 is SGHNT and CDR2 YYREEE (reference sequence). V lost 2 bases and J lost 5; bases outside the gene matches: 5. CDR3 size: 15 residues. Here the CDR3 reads CASSLSSGRGDTQYF. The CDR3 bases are TGTGCCAGCAGCTTAAGCAGCGGGAGGGGAGATACGCAGTATTTT.

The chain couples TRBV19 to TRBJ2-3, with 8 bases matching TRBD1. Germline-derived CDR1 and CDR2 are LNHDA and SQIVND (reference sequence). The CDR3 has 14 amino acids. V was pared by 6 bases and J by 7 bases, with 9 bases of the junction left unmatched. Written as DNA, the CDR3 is TGTGCCAGTAGCCCCAGGGGGCCTACTCATACGCAGTATTTT. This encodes CASSPRGPTHTQYF.

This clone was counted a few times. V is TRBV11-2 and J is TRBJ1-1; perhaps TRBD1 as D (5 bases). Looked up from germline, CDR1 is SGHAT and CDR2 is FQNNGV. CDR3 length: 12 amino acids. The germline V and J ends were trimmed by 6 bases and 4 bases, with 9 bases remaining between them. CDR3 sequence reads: CASRHTGTEAFF. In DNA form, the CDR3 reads TGTGCCAGCAGACATACAGGCACTGAAGCTTTCTTT.

This CDR3 reads CASSVGGWGETQYF. The CDR3 DNA sequence: TGTGCCAGCAGCGTAGGAGGGTGGGGAGAGACCCAGTACTTC. The gene calls are TRBV9 and TRBJ2-5, with a possible D match to TRBD2 (5 bases). Deletions cut 0 bases from V and 4 bases from J, with 10 bases between. This CDR3 has 14 residues. Germline-derived CDR1 and CDR2 are SGDLS and YYNGEE.

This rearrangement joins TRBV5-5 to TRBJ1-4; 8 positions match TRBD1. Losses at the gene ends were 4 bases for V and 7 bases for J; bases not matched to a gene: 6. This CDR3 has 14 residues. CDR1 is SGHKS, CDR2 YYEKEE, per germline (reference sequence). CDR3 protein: CASSRRQGTEKLFF. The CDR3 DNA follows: TGTGCCAGCAGCCGCCGACAGGGGACTGAAAAACTGTTTTTT.